Below are 11 T cell receptor beta chains sequenced from a single sample in a study of PD-1 blockade in classical Hodgkin lymphoma. Sample time point: cycle 4 day 1 (C4D1), after about 6 weeks of nivolumab. Relapses following autologous stem cell transplantation were seen in all patients, with brentuximab vedotin exposure varying. The method was immunoSEQ multiplex PCR; TCRdb's version includes in-frame clones alone and lacks a portion of them. Altogether about 7,200 clones are present, about 82% being singletons, with the ten largest covering under 30%. The specimen was peripheral blood mononuclear cells (PBMCs), collected before the fourth cycle of nivolumab. The receptor source for this set is a human donor with classical Hodgkin lymphoma.

This clone was counted between two and nine times. The CDR3 loop is CASSDMGPQHF. DNA of the CDR3: TGTGCCAGCAGCGACATGGGGCCCCAGCATTTT. J is TRBJ1-5 and V is TRBV11-2; D is unclear. Germline CDR1 reads SGHAT; CDR2 reads FQNNGV. V was shortened by 5 bases and J by 9 bases, with 8 bases between the two germline ends. There are 11 residues in the CDR3.

The V call is TRBV19, the J call TRBJ1-5, with D maybe TRBD1 (5 bases). V lost 1 base to trimming and J lost 2 bases, with 15 bases between them. The CDR3 is made up of 17 amino acids. Germline values: CDR1 LNHDA, CDR2 SQIVND (reference sequence). The CDR3 nucleotides are TGTGCCAGTAGTATAGGGTCAGGGTCGAGTGGCAATCAGCCCCAGCATTTT. Translating gives CASSIGSGSSGNQPQHF.

The chain couples TRBV7-2 to TRBJ2-1; 7 positions agree with TRBD2. The CDR3 is 14 amino acids. J lost 3 bases, V lost 3 bases, and 2 bases had no gene match. Per the germline V gene, CDR1 is SGHTA and CDR2 is FQGNSA. The CDR3 DNA follows: TGTGCCAGCAGCTTGCGGGGGAGCTACAATGAGCAGTTCTTC. Translation gives CASSLRGSYNEQFF. Full variable domain (remainder filled in from reference TRBV7-2 and TRBJ2-1): GAGVSQSPSNKVTEKGKDVELRCDPISGHTALYWYRQSLGQGLEFLIYFQGNSAPDKSGLPSDRFSAERTGGSVSTLTIQRTQQEDSAVYLCASSLRGSYNEQFFGPGTRLTVL.

In this sample, this clone turned up a few times. The CDR3 coding sequence is TGTGCCAGCAGCTATGAGGCAGGGACTAACTATGGCTACACCTTC. As protein: CASSYEAGTNYGYTF. The gene calls are TRBV7-2 and TRBJ1-2; TRBD1 might be the D (5 bases). Germline V gene data show CDR1 as SGHTA and CDR2 as FQGNSA. This CDR3 has 15 amino acids. Trimming stripped 4 bases from V and 0 bases from J, with 12 bases between.

The V call is TRBV10-3, the J call TRBJ1-1; the D is unclear. V gave up 6 bases and J gave up 1 base, with 9 bases separating them. Looked up from germline, CDR1 is ENHRY and CDR2 is SYGVKD. The CDR3 extends over 13 amino acids. CDR3 residues: CAIRYSPNTEAFF. DNA for the CDR3: TGTGCCATCAGGTACTCCCCGAACACTGAAGCTTTCTTT.

The V and J genes are TRBV11-2 and TRBJ2-5; 9 nucleotides match TRBD2. The V and J ends lost 5 bases and 2 bases, in that order; junction bases with no gene match: 6. The CDR3 is made up of 15 amino acids. From germline, CDR1 is SGHAT and CDR2 FQNNGV. DNA of the CDR3: TGTGCCAGCAGCCTTAGCGGGGGCAAGCAAGAGACCCAGTACTTC. Encoded protein: CASSLSGGKQETQYF.

The rearrangement joins TRBV30 to TRBJ1-4; D is possibly TRBD1 (5 bases). Trimming removed 3 bases from V and 8 bases from J, with 10 bases in between. Germline lookup yields CDR1 GTSNPN and CDR2 SVGIG (reference sequence). This CDR3 has 12 residues. The chain's CDR3 is CAWSQGSEKLFF. The CDR3 region has the DNA TGTGCCTGGAGCCAGGGTAGCGAAAAACTGTTTTTT. Variable domain in full (rest from reference TRBV30 and TRBJ1-4): SQTIHQWPATLVQPVGSPLSLECTVEGTSNPNLYWYRQAAGRGLQLLFYSVGIGQISSEVPQNLSASRPQDRQFILSSKKLLLSDSGFYLCAWSQGSEKLFFGSGTQLSVL.

V and J are TRBV7-2 and TRBJ2-7; D not resolved. This CDR3 spans 13 amino acids. From germline, CDR1 is SGHTA and CDR2 FQGNSA. V lost 4 bases to trimming and J lost 2 bases, with 9 bases between them. CDR3 sequence: CASSSSWAYEQYF. The CDR3 nucleotides are TGTGCCAGCAGCTCCTCCTGGGCCTACGAGCAGTACTTC.

The chain combines TRBV27 with TRBJ1-5; D is undetermined. CDR3 length equals 17 residues. V was clipped by 5 bases and J by 0 bases, with 17 bases between them. Per the germline V gene, CDR1 is MNHEY and CDR2 is SMNVEV (reference sequence). CDR3 coding DNA: TGTGCCAGCAGTCCCGGGAGGCATCGAACTAGCAATCAGCCCCAGCATTTT. As protein: CASSPGRHRTSNQPQHF.

This clone was recorded a few times. The rearrangement links TRBV6-6 to TRBJ2-2, with no clear D. CDR1 and CDR2 from the germline V gene are MNHNY and SVGAGI (reference sequence). The V gene lost 2 bases and the J gene lost 6 bases, with 10 bases spanning the gap. This CDR3 comprises 14 residues. CDR3 sequence: CASSYGSTAGELFF. The CDR3 DNA follows: TGTGCCAGCAGTTACGGTTCCACGGCCGGGGAGCTGTTTTTT.

The chain couples TRBV7-2 to TRBJ2-1; 12 positions match TRBD2. Germline CDR1 SGHTA, CDR2 FQGNSA. The J segment lost 7 bases and the V segment lost 5 bases, leaving 9 bases of the junction unmatched. The CDR3 contains 16 residues. The CDR3 region is CASSASLAGGLNEQFF. As DNA, the CDR3 is TGTGCCAGCAGCGCCTCCCTAGCGGGGGGGCTTAATGAGCAGTTCTTC.